This T cell receptor (beta chain) was identified during a study of cytomegalovirus exposure and HLA in healthy donors. Overall study results and limits: One later analysis reportedly identified an Asian-associated ancestry cluster that showed fewer N-insertions than the approximately 670-donor mean. Later analysis indicated greater clonal expansion among HLA-associated TCR beta chains than among equally common other chains.

At least ten counts were recorded for this clone. Its antigen remains unidentified. V was cut by 7 bases and J by 0 bases, with 11 bases left in between. CDR1 and CDR2 (germline): SGHRS, YFSETQ. The CDR3 length is 15 residues. Both 60 Vbeta primers and 13 Jbeta primers went into the PCR. Using immunoSEQ multiplex PCR, the repertoire was profiled, and TCRdb retains in-frame clones only, with some absent. The table records about 160,000 clones, 77% of them present only once. This receptor was obtained from a young woman in good health and CMV-seronegative. Sequenced material: PBMCs. This chain joins TRBV5-1 and TRBJ2-6, with D possibly matching TRBD2 (5 bases). The CDR3 is CASASGSSGANVLTF. In DNA, the CDR3 is TGCGCCAGCGCCTCGGGGAGCTCTGGGGCCAACGTCCTGACTTTC. Combining the CDR3 with reference TRBV5-1 and TRBJ2-6 gives the whole variable domain KAGVTQTPRYLIKTRGQQVTLSCSPISGHRSVSWYQQTPGQGLQFLFEYFSETQRNKGNFPGRFSGRQFSNSRSEMNVSTLELGDSALYLCASASGSSGANVLTFGAGSRLTVL.